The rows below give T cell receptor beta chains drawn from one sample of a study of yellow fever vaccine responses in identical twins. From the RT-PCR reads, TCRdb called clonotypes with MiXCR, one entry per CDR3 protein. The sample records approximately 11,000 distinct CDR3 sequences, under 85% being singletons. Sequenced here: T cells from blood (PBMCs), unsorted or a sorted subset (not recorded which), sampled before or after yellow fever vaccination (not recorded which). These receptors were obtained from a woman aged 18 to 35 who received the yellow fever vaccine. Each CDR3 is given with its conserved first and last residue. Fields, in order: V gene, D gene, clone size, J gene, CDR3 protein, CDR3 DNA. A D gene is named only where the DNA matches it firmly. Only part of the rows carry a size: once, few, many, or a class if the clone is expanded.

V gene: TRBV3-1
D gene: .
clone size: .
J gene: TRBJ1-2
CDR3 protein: CASSQNILTYGYTF
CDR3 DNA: TGTGCCAGCAGCCAAAATATCTTGACCTATGGCTACACCTTC

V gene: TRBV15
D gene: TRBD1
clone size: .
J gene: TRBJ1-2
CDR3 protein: CATSIHRDRVDGYTF
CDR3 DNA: TGTGCCACCAGCATACATAGGGACAGGGTGGATGGCTACACCTTC

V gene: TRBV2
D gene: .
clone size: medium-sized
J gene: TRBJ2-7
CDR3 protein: CASTQADSYEQYF
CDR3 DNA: TGTGCCAGCACGCAGGCCGACTCCTACGAGCAGTACTTC

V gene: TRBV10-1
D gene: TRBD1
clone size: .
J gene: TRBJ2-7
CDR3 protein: CASGTGAYEQYF
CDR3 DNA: TGCGCCTCCGGGACAGGCGCCTACGAGCAGTACTTC

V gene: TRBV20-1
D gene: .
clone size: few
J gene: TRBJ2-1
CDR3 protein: CSARNYNEQFF
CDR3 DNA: TGCAGTGCTAGGAACTACAATGAGCAGTTCTTC

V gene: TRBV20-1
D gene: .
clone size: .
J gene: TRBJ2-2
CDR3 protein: CSARDSKIPNTGELFF
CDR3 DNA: TGCAGTGCTAGAGATTCAAAGATCCCGAACACCGGGGAGCTGTTTTTT

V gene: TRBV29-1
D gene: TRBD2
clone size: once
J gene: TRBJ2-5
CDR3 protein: CSVERTGGPKETQYF
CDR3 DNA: TGCAGCGTTGAACGGACGGGGGGTCCCAAAGAGACCCAGTACTTC

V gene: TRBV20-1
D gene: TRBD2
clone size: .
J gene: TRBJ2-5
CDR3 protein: CSASGLLQETQYF
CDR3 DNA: TGCAGTGCCTCGGGACTACTCCAAGAGACCCAGTACTTC

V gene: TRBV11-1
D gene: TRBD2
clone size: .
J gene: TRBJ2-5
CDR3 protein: CASSSPRAAGGPRETQYF
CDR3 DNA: TGTGCCAGCAGCTCACCTCGGGCTGCGGGAGGGCCCCGAGAGACCCAGTACTTC

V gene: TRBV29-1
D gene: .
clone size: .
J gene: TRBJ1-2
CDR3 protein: CSVPLGAYGYTF
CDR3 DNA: TGCAGCGTCCCCTTGGGAGCTTATGGCTACACCTTC

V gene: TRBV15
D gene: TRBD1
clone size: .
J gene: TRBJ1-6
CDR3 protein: CATKATGTVSPLHF
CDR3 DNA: TGTGCCACAAAAGCGACAGGGACGGTGTCACCCCTCCACTTT

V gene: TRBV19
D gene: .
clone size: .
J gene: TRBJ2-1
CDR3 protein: CASSIVGRPSTYNEQFF
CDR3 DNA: TGTGCCAGTAGTATAGTTGGAAGGCCGAGTACCTACAATGAGCAGTTCTTC

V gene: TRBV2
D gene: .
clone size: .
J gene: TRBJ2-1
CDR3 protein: CASSELGGLYNEQFF
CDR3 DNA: TGTGCCAGCAGTGAACTTGGCGGACTGTACAATGAGCAGTTCTTC

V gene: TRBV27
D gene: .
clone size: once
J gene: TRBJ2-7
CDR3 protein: CASSYSSADEQYF
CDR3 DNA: TGTGCCAGCAGCTACTCGTCGGCGGACGAGCAGTACTTC

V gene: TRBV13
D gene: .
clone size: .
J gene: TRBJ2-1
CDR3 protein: CAGDRRGNEQFF
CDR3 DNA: TGTGCCGGAGACAGGCGGGGCAATGAGCAGTTCTTC

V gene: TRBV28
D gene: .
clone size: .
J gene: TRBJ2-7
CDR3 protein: CASSLLGRAYEQYF
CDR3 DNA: TGTGCCAGCAGTTTATTAGGTCGGGCGTACGAGCAGTACTTC

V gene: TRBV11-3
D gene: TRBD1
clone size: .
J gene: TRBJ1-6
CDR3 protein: CASSLGQGVTRGSPLHF
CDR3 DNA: TGTGCCAGCAGCTTAGGGCAGGGGGTAACCCGTGGTTCACCCCTCCACTTT

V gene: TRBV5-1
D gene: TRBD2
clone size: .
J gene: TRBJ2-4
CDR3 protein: CASTPSGSNIQYF
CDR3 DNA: TGCGCCAGCACCCCTAGCGGGAGTAACATTCAGTACTTC

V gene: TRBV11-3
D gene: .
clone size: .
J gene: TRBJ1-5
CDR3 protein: CASSLDLKGSSNQPQHF
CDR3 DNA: TGTGCCAGCAGCTTAGATCTAAAGGGCAGTAGCAATCAGCCCCAGCATTTT

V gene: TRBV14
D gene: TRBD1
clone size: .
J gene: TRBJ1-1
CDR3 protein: CASSQGRTGGYTEAFF
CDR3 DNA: TGTGCCAGCAGCCAAGGGAGGACAGGGGGATACACTGAAGCTTTCTTT

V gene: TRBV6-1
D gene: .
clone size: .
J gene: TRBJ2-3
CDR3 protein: CASSDRETDTQYF
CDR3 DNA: TGTGCCAGCAGTGACAGGGAAACAGATACGCAGTATTTT

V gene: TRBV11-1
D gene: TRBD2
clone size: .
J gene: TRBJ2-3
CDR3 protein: CASSLAVLGGTDTQYF
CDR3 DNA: TGTGCCAGCAGCTTAGCGGTCTTGGGGGGGACAGATACGCAGTATTTT

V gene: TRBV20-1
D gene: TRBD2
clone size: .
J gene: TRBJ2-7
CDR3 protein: CSGTSDSSYEQYF
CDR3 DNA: TGCAGTGGGACTAGCGATAGCTCCTACGAGCAGTACTTC

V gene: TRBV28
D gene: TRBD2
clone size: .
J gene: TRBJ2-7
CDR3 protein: CASSFGLAGYGQYF
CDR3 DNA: TGTGCCAGCAGTTTCGGGCTAGCGGGGTACGGGCAGTACTTC

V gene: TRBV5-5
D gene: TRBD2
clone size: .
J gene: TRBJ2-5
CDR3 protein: CASSLGTSGGPQETQYF
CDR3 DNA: TGTGCCAGCAGCTTGGGCACTAGCGGGGGGCCGCAAGAGACCCAGTACTTC

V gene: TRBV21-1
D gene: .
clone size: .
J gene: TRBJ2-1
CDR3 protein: CASSKVGGSEQFF
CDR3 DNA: TGTGCCAGCAGCAAAGTTGGCGGTAGTGAGCAGTTCTTC

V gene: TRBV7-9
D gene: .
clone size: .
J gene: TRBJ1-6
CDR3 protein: CASSLAVAGDSPLHF
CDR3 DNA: TGTGCCAGCAGCTTAGCTGTGGCAGGGGACTCACCCCTCCACTTT

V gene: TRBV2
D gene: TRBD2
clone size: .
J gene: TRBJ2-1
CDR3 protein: CASSGLAGNEQFF
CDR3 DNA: TGTGCCAGCAGTGGACTAGCGGGCAATGAGCAGTTCTTC